This TCR beta chain is from a study of blood T cell repertoires in COVID-19. As for the study in general: COVID-19 samples from acute and convalescent phases originated in the United States, Italy and Spain.

Germline CDR1 reads SNHLY; CDR2 reads FYNNEI. V was pared by 4 bases and J by 4 bases, with 16 bases between. CDR3 size: 16 residues. How the authors handled the data: For nucleated cells, counts were estimated from reference gene primer amplification. Method: immunoSEQ multiplex PCR; TCRdb's copy keeps in-frame clones and lacks some. V and J calls and clone size follow that table, whereas D and trimming were derived from the DNA. The table has around 430,000 clones, around 87% seen once. Adults between about 18 and 89 years of age took part from about 24 US areas. Participants' own reports of clinical history determined their cohort assignment.

This sequence was found in a woman aged 50 to 65 who had recovered from COVID-19. Sequenced material: PBMCs or T cells enriched from blood (not recorded which). This chain links TRBV2 with TRBJ1-4, with a weak D call TRBD1 (6 bases). DNA for the CDR3: TGTGCCAGCAGTGGCGTGGGGCAGGGGATTAATGAAAAACTGTTTTTT. This translates into CASSGVGQGINEKLFF.